These 18 T cell receptor beta chains came from one sample sequenced in a study of control samples from healthy donors and cancer patients. Clones were read by immunoSEQ multiplex PCR, and TCRdb kept only the in-frame ones, dropping some. The sample lists over 100,000 clones, 80% to 95% occurring once. What was sequenced was blood. Source of these receptors: a woman aged 50 to 60 in good health.

The V and J genes are TRBV27 and TRBJ1-1; 7 bases match TRBD1. V shed 5 bases, J shed 4 bases, and the junction held 4 bases outside the gene matches. This CDR3 region has 13 residues. CDR1 is MNHEY, CDR2 SMNVEV, per germline (reference sequence). The CDR3 coding sequence is TGTGCCAGCAGTAACAGGGGTGGCACTGAAGCTTTCTTT. It translates to CASSNRGGTEAFF.

The J gene is TRBJ2-7, the V gene TRBV4-2; D is tentatively TRBD1 or TRBD2 (6 bases each). This CDR3 is built from 15 residues. V was pared by 0 bases and J by 3 bases, with 12 bases between. Looked up from germline, CDR1 is LGHNA and CDR2 is YNFKEQ. The CDR3 bases are TGTGCCAGCAGCCAAGATATAGGGGGGAGCTACGAGCAGTACTTC. It yields the protein CASSQDIGGSYEQYF.

V gene TRBV20-1 combines with J gene TRBJ2-1, with 8 bases that match TRBD2. The CDR3 consists of 10 residues. Germline CDR1 reads DFQATT; CDR2 reads SNEGSKA (reference sequence). CDR3: CSPAGGGRFF. CDR3 nucleotide sequence: TGCAGCCCTGCCGGGGGGGGTAGGTTCTTC.

This chain links TRBV5-1 with TRBJ2-1, with 7 bases that match TRBD1. This CDR3 has 14 amino acids. The V segment lost 0 bases and the J segment 7 bases; nucleotides outside the gene matches: 4. From germline, CDR1 is SGHRS and CDR2 YFSETQ. CDR3: CASSLDQGVNEQFF. CDR3 DNA sequence: TGCGCCAGCAGCTTGGACCAGGGGGTAAATGAGCAGTTCTTC.

The chain carries TRBV6-1 and TRBJ2-1; possibly TRBD2 for D (5 bases). CDR3 length equals 18 residues. V lost 4 bases and J lost 0, with 19 bases in between. The V gene's germline CDR1 is MNHNS and CDR2 SASEGT. The CDR3 reads CASSGPLLAISSYNEQFF. DNA for the CDR3: TGTGCCAGCAGTGGACCTTTGCTAGCCATAAGCTCCTACAATGAGCAGTTCTTC.

V usage is TRBV30 and J usage is TRBJ2-3; no clear D gene. V lost 1 base to trimming and J lost 6 bases, with 20 bases between them. CDR1 GTSNPN and CDR2 SVGIG come from the germline V gene (reference sequence). CDR3 length equals 16 residues. The CDR3 spells CAWSAQRTRILDTQYF. The CDR3 nucleotides are TGTGCCTGGAGTGCCCAAAGAACGCGTATATTGGATACGCAGTATTTT.

V and J are TRBV4-2 and TRBJ1-2; D may be TRBD1 (6 bases). Looked up from germline, CDR1 is LGHNA and CDR2 is YNFKEQ. The CDR3 is made up of 16 amino acids. Trimming shortened V by 1 base and J by 4 bases, and 16 bases separated the two germline ends. DNA of the CDR3: TGTGCCAGCAGCCAAGTGGGGGGGGCGCCTTCCTATGGCTACACCTTC. It translates to CASSQVGGAPSYGYTF.

The rearrangement uses TRBV28 and TRBJ1-1; 7 nucleotides align to TRBD1. The V segment lost 4 bases and the J segment 0 bases; nucleotides outside the gene matches: 2. The germline V gene has CDR1 MDHEN and CDR2 SYDVKM. The CDR3 runs to 14 residues. The CDR3 is CASSSGQLNTEAFF. The CDR3 DNA follows: TGTGCCAGCAGTTCGGGACAGCTGAACACTGAAGCTTTCTTT.

In its sample, this clone was seen a few times. This chain links TRBV6-5 with TRBJ1-5; D is perhaps TRBD1 (6 bases). The CDR3 is 15 amino acids. V lost 6 bases and J lost 0, with 12 bases in between. From germline, CDR1 is MNHEY and CDR2 SVGAGI. The CDR3 is CASSWTVGSNQPQHF. DNA for the CDR3: TGTGCCAGCAGCTGGACAGTTGGTAGCAATCAGCCCCAGCATTTT.

This rearrangement joins TRBV7-9 to TRBJ2-7; D is perhaps TRBD1 (6 bases). Germline V gene data show CDR1 as SEHNR and CDR2 as FQNEAQ (reference sequence). CDR3 length equals 14 residues. Trimming stripped 5 bases from V and 2 bases from J, with 13 bases between. The CDR3 DNA sequence: TGTGCCAGCAGCGTGGGACATCCCCCCTACGAGCAGTACTTC. Translating it yields CASSVGHPPYEQYF.

This clone was observed once. Here the CDR3 reads CASRPGTVGGYTF. The DNA for the CDR3 is TGTGCCAGCAGACCGGGGACCGTGGGGGGCTACACCTTC. The chain carries TRBV27 and TRBJ1-2, with a possible D match to TRBD1 (5 bases). This CDR3 is built from 13 residues. From germline, CDR1 is MNHEY and CDR2 SMNVEV (reference sequence). V lost 6 bases to trimming and J lost 8 bases, with 16 bases between them.

This clone appeared once. The chain uses TRBV29-1 and TRBJ2-3, with TRBD2 matching 7 bases. The CDR3 loop spans 15 amino acids. Germline CDR1 and CDR2: SQVTM and ANQGSEA. The junction had 7 bases not matched to a gene; V was cut back by 4 bases and J by 0 bases. CDR3 coding DNA: TGCAGCGTTGTCCCTAGCGGAATTAGCACAGATACGCAGTATTTT. This sequence encodes CSVVPSGISTDTQYF.

The V gene is TRBV3-1 (or the pseudogene TRBV3-2), the J gene TRBJ2-3, with a possible D match to TRBD2 (6 bases). The CDR3 runs to 15 residues. Looked up from germline, CDR1 is LGHDT and CDR2 is YNNKEL (reference sequence). With 4 bases removed from V and 3 bases from J, the gap between germline ends came to 14 bases. The CDR3 loop reads CASSLLGGSTDTQYF. DNA for the CDR3: TGTGCCAGCAGCCTACTCGGGGGTTCGACAGATACGCAGTATTTT.

CDR3 amino acids: CASRISRDNEQFF. The CDR3 nucleotides are TGTGCCAGCAGAATAAGCCGGGACAATGAGCAGTTCTTC. This sequence joins TRBV27 and TRBJ2-1; D unclear. Trimming stripped 6 bases from V and 5 bases from J, with 11 bases between. This CDR3 contains 13 residues. Germline V CDR1 and CDR2: MNHEY, SMNVEV (reference sequence).

The chain is built from TRBV6-5 and TRBJ1-6, with D possibly matching TRBD1 (5 bases). CDR3 length: 15 residues. The germline V gene has CDR1 MNHEY and CDR2 SVGAGI. Trimming cost V 4 bases and J 8 bases, with 15 bases left between them. CDR3 sequence: CASSFSGVDDSPLHF. The CDR3 bases are TGTGCCAGCAGTTTCTCGGGGGTAGACGATTCACCCCTCCACTTT.

The V call is TRBV27, the J call TRBJ1-1; D gene unclear. Germline loops: CDR1 MNHEY, CDR2 SMNVEV (reference sequence). V lost 3 bases and J lost 2, with 7 bases in between. This CDR3 has 13 amino acids. The chain's CDR3 is CASSFIRNTEAFF. CDR3 DNA sequence: TGTGCCAGCAGTTTCATCAGAAACACTGAAGCTTTCTTT.

This clone was found once. The same CDR3 can be traced to other DNA sequences in this sample. The chain recombines TRBV5-1 with TRBJ1-1; D is uncertain. The V end was cut by 0 bases, the J end by 0 bases, with 6 bases between. The CDR3 length is 14 residues. Germline V gene sequence: CDR1 SGHRS, CDR2 YFSETQ. CDR3 in DNA: TGCGCCAGCAGCTTGGATGTACTGAACACTGAAGCTTTCTTT. It translates to CASSLDVLNTEAFF.

The chain joins TRBV7-9 to TRBJ2-4, with 7 bases identical to TRBD1. V gave up 5 bases and J gave up 3 bases; unmatched junction bases: 10. Germline V gene data show CDR1 as SEHNR and CDR2 as FQNEAQ (reference sequence). There are 16 residues in the CDR3. This CDR3 is CASSTTGVLGKNIQYF. The CDR3 nucleotides are TGTGCCAGCAGCACTACAGGGGTCTTAGGCAAAAACATTCAGTACTTC.